The next 6 T cell receptor beta chains were all read from a single sample in a study of beta chain features in type 1 diabetes. These TCRs are of unknown antigen specificity. The sequenced template was cDNA made from the entire isolated RNA. Sequencing used immunoSEQ multiplex PCR; TCRdb keeps in-frame clones, though not all of them. Of more than 300,000 clones in the sample, roughly 9% were seen once. Whole-study results and caveats: Moderate yet significant TCRB CDR3 shortening was seen in Type 1 diabetes patients in all four CD4+ subsets.

Sequencing was done on a sample of central memory CD4+ T cells from blood. The origin of the receptors is a young man with type 1 diabetes.

Only a few counts were recorded for this clone. The V gene is TRBV7-2, the J gene TRBJ2-1; a possible D gene is TRBD1 (6 bases). Germline loops: CDR1 SGHTA, CDR2 FQGNSA. The germline V and J ends were trimmed by 4 bases and 5 bases, with 12 bases remaining between them. The CDR3 is made up of 14 amino acids. The CDR3 region is CASSSQGANNEQFF. In DNA, the CDR3 is TGTGCCAGCAGCTCACAGGGAGCAAACAATGAGCAGTTCTTC. The variable domain in full, with the rest retrieved from reference TRBV7-2 and TRBJ2-1, is GAGVSQSPSNKVTEKGKDVELRCDPISGHTALYWYRQSLGQGLEFLIYFQGNSAPDKSGLPSDRFSAERTGGSVSTLTIQRTQQEDSAVYLCASSSQGANNEQFFGPGTRLTVL.

V usage is TRBV28 and J usage is TRBJ2-1, with TRBD2 matching over 10 bases. This CDR3 has 15 residues. Germline V gene lookup returns CDR1 MDHEN and CDR2 SYDVKM. The junction had 3 bases not matched to a gene; V was cut back by 5 bases and J by 2 bases. In DNA, the CDR3 is TGTGCCAGCAGTAGAAGCGGGGGGGCCTACAATGAGCAGTTCTTC. Its protein is CASSRSGGAYNEQFF.

Regarding this clone: Distinct nucleotide sequences in the sample also encode this CDR3. CDR3 residues: CASSYGRGNSPLHF. The CDR3 DNA is TGTGCCAGCAGTTACGGTAGGGGTAATTCACCCCTCCACTTT. The J gene is TRBJ1-6, the V gene TRBV6-5; possible D gene TRBD1, 5 bases. The CDR3 is 14 amino acids. CDR1 is MNHEY, CDR2 SVGAGI, per germline. V was shortened by 2 bases and J by 6 bases, with 8 bases between the two germline ends.

This clone appeared a single time. This rearrangement joins TRBV10-3 to TRBJ1-5; a weak D match, TRBD1 (5 bases). Germline V CDR1 and CDR2: ENHRY, SYGVKD. This CDR3 comprises 13 residues. V was cut by 5 bases and J by 1 base, with 6 bases left in between. The CDR3 DNA sequence: TGTGCCATCAGTCGGGACAGCAATCAGCCCCAGCATTTT. This translates into CAISRDSNQPQHF.

This clone showed up just a few times. V is TRBV5-1 and J is TRBJ2-2; D not resolved. V shed 0 bases and J shed 0 bases, with 6 bases lying between them. This CDR3 contains 15 residues. Germline V gene lookup returns CDR1 SGHRS and CDR2 YFSETQ. The CDR3 sequence: CASSLVGTNTGELFF. The CDR3 DNA is TGCGCCAGCAGCTTGGTTGGCACGAACACCGGGGAGCTGTTTTTT.

V is TRBV7-2 and J is TRBJ2-1; D possibly matches TRBD1 or TRBD2 (5 bases each). Trimming stripped 1 base from V and 8 bases from J, with 9 bases between. The CDR3 is 13 amino acids. Germline V CDR1 and CDR2: SGHTA, FQGNSA. In DNA form, the CDR3 reads TGTGCCAGCAGCTTAGACGGGGCCGATGAGCAGTTCTTC. Translating gives CASSLDGADEQFF.